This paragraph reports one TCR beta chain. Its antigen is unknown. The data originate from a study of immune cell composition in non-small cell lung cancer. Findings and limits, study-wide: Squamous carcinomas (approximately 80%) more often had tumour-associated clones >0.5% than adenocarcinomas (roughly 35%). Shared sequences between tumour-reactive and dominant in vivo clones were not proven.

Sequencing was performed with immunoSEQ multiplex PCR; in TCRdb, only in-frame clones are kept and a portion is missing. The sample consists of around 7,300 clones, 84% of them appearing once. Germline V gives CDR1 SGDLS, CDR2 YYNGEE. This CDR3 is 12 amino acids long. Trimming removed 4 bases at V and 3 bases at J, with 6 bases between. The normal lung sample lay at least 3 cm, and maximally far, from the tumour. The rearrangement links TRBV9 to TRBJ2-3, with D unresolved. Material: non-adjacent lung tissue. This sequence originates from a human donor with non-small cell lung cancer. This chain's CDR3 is CASSPDTDTQYF. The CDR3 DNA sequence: TGTGCCAGCAGCCCCGATACAGATACGCAGTATTTT.